This T cell receptor beta chain was identified in a study of blood T cells in healthy people across ages. Broader study findings: Versus aged donors, long-lived donors had higher diversity and more naive CD4+ cells.

V was shortened by 4 bases and J by 9 bases, with 19 bases between the two germline ends. There are 15 residues in the CDR3. Germline V gene data show CDR1 as SGHAT and CDR2 as FQNNGV. Comment on this clonotype: Its cognate antigen is unknown.

The use of a sample-barcoded 5' primer and a J-beta primer mix characterized a second PCR of about 6 to 12 cycles. TCRdb analysed the 5' RACE reads with MiXCR anew, one entry per CDR3 protein. Of about 1.6 million distinct CDR3 sequences listed, about 32% are singletons. This sequence was found in a woman aged 30 to 39 in good health. The chain links TRBV11-2 to TRBJ2-1; possibly TRBD1 for D (6 bases). The source material was blood. The CDR3, as DNA: TGTGCCAGCAGCTCGCCGGAACAGGGAACGGGTGAGCAGTTCTTC. This translates into CASSSPEQGTGEQFF.